The 18 T cell receptor beta chains below come from one sample, sequenced in a study of regulatory T cells. Primers: 52 TRBV forward and 13 TRBJ reverse. TCRdb keeps only in-frame clones here, not all; method: immunoSEQ multiplex PCR. The table lists around 2,100 clones, about 72% of them singletons. The sequencing input was CD8+ T cells sorted from blood. The origin of the receptors is a person aged 25 to 39 with CD3G deficiency.

The rearrangement uses TRBV27 and TRBJ2-1; the match to TRBD2 covers 8 bases. V trimming: 2 bases; J trimming: 2 bases; junction bases outside the gene matches: 2. The CDR3 is 15 residues long. Germline-derived CDR1 and CDR2 are MNHEY and SMNVEV (reference sequence). CDR3 nucleotides: TGTGCCAGCAGTTTAACTAGCGGAACCTACAATGAGCAGTTCTTC. Amino acid sequence: CASSLTSGTYNEQFF.

The gene calls are TRBV6-1 and TRBJ1-6; TRBD1 matches 7 bases. Germline lookup yields CDR1 MNHNS and CDR2 SASEGT. J lost 10 bases, V lost 4 bases, and 4 bases had no gene match. This CDR3 has 13 residues. The CDR3 loop reads CASSGTGVSPLHF. As DNA, the CDR3 is TGTGCCAGCAGTGGAACAGGGGTCTCACCCCTCCACTTT.

The rearrangement uses TRBV19 and TRBJ2-1, with 8 bases aligning to TRBD2. V lost 1 base and J lost 3; bases outside the gene matches: 2. The CDR3 extends over 15 amino acids. In germline, CDR1 is LNHDA, CDR2 SQIVND (reference sequence). CDR3 sequence: CASSIGSGDYNEQFF. The CDR3 bases are TGTGCCAGTAGTATAGGTAGCGGGGACTACAATGAGCAGTTCTTC.

The rearrangement links TRBV28 to TRBJ1-5; 8 bases align to TRBD1. CDR1 and CDR2 from the germline V gene are MDHEN and SYDVKM. The junction had 9 bases not matched to a gene; V was cut back by 5 bases and J by 3 bases. CDR3 length: 16 amino acids. CDR3 DNA: TGTGCCAGCAGTATCTGGACAGGGACCCACAATCAGCCCCAGCATTTT. Encoded protein: CASSIWTGTHNQPQHF.

The gene calls are TRBV28 and TRBJ2-1, with TRBD1 as a possible D gene (7 bases). The CDR3 contains 18 residues. Trimming cost V 2 bases and J 7 bases, with 24 bases left between them. The germline V gene encodes CDR1 MDHEN and CDR2 SYDVKM. The CDR3 DNA reads TGTGCCAGCAGTTTACCGGGGGAACAGGGGCCCCAGGGGAATGAGCAGTTCTTC. It is translated as CASSLPGEQGPQGNEQFF.

This clone appeared a few times. The chain uses TRBV19 and TRBJ2-7; a weak D match, TRBD2 (5 bases). Trimming left V 3 bases short and J 5 bases short, with 11 bases between. The germline V gene encodes CDR1 LNHDA and CDR2 SQIVND (reference sequence). This CDR3 comprises 13 residues. The CDR3 spells CASSMRAWDEQYF. In nucleotides, the CDR3 is TGTGCCAGTAGTATGCGGGCCTGGGACGAGCAGTACTTC.

This rearrangement joins TRBV7-6 to TRBJ2-7, with D possibly being TRBD1 (5 bases). CDR1 and CDR2 (germline): SGHVS, FNYEAQ. The CDR3 is 12 residues long. Trimming took 5 bases from V and 6 from J, leaving 11 bases between them. CDR3 sequence (DNA): TGTGCCAGCAGCCCAGATGGGGCCGAGCAGTACTTC. It encodes CASSPDGAEQYF.

The rearrangement uses TRBV10-2 and TRBJ2-2; the match to TRBD1 covers 7 bases. The germline V gene has CDR1 WSHSY and CDR2 SAAADI. V trimming: 5 bases; J trimming: 6 bases; junction bases outside the gene matches: 6. The CDR3 sequence is 14 residues long. DNA for the CDR3: TGCGCCAGCAGTAAGACTCAGGGGGCCGGGGAGCTGTTTTTT. Translated: CASSKTQGAGELFF.

This chain uses TRBV7-3 with TRBJ2-2; D tentatively fits TRBD1 or TRBD2 (6 bases each). The CDR3 is 17 residues long. V was cut by 4 bases and J by 6 bases, with 21 bases left in between. Looked up from germline, CDR1 is SGHTA and CDR2 is FQGTGA. CDR3: CASSSRSIGGVAGELFF. The CDR3 nucleotides are TGTGCCAGCAGCTCAAGGTCCATCGGGGGCGTCGCCGGGGAGCTGTTTTTT.

V is TRBV11-3 and J is TRBJ1-5; TRBD1 might be the D (5 bases). The CDR3 contains 14 residues. V was pared by 5 bases and J by 3 bases, with 11 bases between. The germline CDR1 and CDR2 sequences are SGHNT and YENEEA. The CDR3 loop is CASSVWGPNQPQHF. DNA of the CDR3: TGTGCCAGCAGCGTTTGGGGACCCAATCAGCCCCAGCATTTT.

This chain connects TRBV11-2 to TRBJ2-5, with TRBD2 identical over 7 bases. After removal of 5 bases from V and 5 bases from J, the junction contained 11 bases not matched to a gene. In germline, CDR1 is SGHAT, CDR2 FQNNGV. The CDR3 is 15 amino acids. The chain's CDR3 is CASSLGTGGGETQYF. The DNA of the CDR3 is TGTGCCAGCAGCCTTGGGACGGGAGGTGGGGAGACCCAGTACTTC.

The CDR3 nucleotides read TGTGCCAGCAGCCTGAGCGGGAGTTTTCACAATGAGCAGTTCTTC. It translates to CASSLSGSFHNEQFF. The chain employs TRBV7-8 and TRBJ2-1; 8 bases agree with TRBD2. Germline loops: CDR1 SGHVS, CDR2 FQNEAQ. The CDR3 runs 15 residues. Unmatched junction bases numbered 8, after V lost 5 bases and J lost 5 bases.

The V gene is TRBV28, the J gene TRBJ1-5, with D possibly matching TRBD1 (5 bases). CDR3 length equals 15 residues. Germline CDR1 and CDR2: MDHEN and SYDVKM. V was shortened by 6 bases and J by 2 bases, with 14 bases between the two germline ends. Written as DNA, the CDR3 is TGTGCCAGCAGCCCAGACAGATATGGCAATCAGCCCCAGCATTTT. Residues: CASSPDRYGNQPQHF.

This clone was counted a few times. The chain couples TRBV7-6 to TRBJ2-1; the D gene is possibly TRBD2 (7 bases). CDR3 size: 13 residues. Per germline, CDR1 SGHVS and CDR2 FNYEAQ. V lost 5 bases to trimming and J lost 10 bases, with 15 bases between them. The CDR3 region is CASSPYSGGEQFF. The DNA for the CDR3 is TGTGCCAGCAGCCCCTACTCGGGGGGCGAGCAGTTCTTC.

The chain links TRBV28 to TRBJ2-7; 11 positions match TRBD2. V shed 4 bases and J 2 bases; nucleotides not matched to a gene: 10. There are 17 residues in the CDR3. The V gene's germline CDR1 is MDHEN and CDR2 SYDVKM. The CDR3 DNA reads as TGTGCCAGCAGTTCGCCGGGACTAGCGGACGGGGCCTACGAGCAGTACTTC. Encoded protein: CASSSPGLADGAYEQYF.

This chain connects TRBV13 to TRBJ2-1; no reliable D call. This CDR3 region has 11 residues. Trimming removed 5 bases at V and 10 bases at J, with 9 bases between. CDR1 is PRHDT and CDR2 is FYEKMQ in the germline V gene (reference sequence). CDR3 nucleotides: TGTGCCAGCAGCGAAGGCGAAGAGCAGTTCTTC. Encoded protein: CASSEGEEQFF.

The V and J genes are TRBV28 and TRBJ2-2; D uncertain. Trimming left V 10 bases short and J 0 bases short, with 9 bases between. Germline V lookup: CDR1 MDHEN, CDR2 SYDVKM. The CDR3 runs 13 residues. CDR3 sequence: CATCLANTGELFF. The CDR3 DNA reads TGTGCCACCTGCCTGGCGAACACCGGGGAGCTGTTTTTT.

Only one count was recorded for this clone. The J gene is TRBJ1-1, the V gene TRBV6-1; D is ambiguous. CDR1 is MNHNS, CDR2 SASEGT, per germline. This CDR3 is 13 amino acids long. V lost 6 bases to trimming and J lost 5 bases, with 13 bases between them. Written as DNA, the CDR3 is TGTGCCAGCAGGGGCGCGGGGTGGACTGAAGCTTTCTTT. Its protein product is CASRGAGWTEAFF.